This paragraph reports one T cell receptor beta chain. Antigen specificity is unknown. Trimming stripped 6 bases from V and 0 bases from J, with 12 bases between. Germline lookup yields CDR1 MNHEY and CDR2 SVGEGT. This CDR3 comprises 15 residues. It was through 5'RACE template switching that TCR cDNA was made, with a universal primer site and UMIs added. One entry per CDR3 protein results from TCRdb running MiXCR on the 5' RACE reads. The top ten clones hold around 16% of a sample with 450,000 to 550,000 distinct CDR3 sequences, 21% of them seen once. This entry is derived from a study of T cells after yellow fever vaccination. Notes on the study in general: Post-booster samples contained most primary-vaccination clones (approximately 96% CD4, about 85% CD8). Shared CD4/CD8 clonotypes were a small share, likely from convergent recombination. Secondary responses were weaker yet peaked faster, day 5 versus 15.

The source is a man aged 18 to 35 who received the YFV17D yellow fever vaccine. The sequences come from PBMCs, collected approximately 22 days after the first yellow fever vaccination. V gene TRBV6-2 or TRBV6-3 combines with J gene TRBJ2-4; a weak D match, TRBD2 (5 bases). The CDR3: CASREDLLAKNIQYF. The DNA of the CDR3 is TGTGCCAGCAGAGAGGACTTACTAGCCAAAAACATTCAGTACTTC.